These 8 T cell receptor beta chains originate from one sample sequenced in a study of graft-versus-host responses after intestinal transplantation. TCRdb's copy holds only in-frame clones and misses some; the assay was immunoSEQ multiplex PCR. The data hold tens of thousands of clones, with approximately 89% observed a single time. No antigen has been assigned to these receptors. Sequencing used unstimulated CD4+ T cells sorted from spleen or lymph node cells, obtained before transplant. The source of these receptors is a human donor who was the organ donor for an intestinal transplant.

This clone was seen more than once but under ten times. The chain recombines TRBV2 with TRBJ1-4; D call uncertain. Trimming took off 3 bases at V and 5 bases at J, with 13 bases between the two ends. Germline V CDR1 and CDR2: SNHLY, FYNNEI. This CDR3 spans 15 amino acids. CDR3: CASSDAAALNEKLFF. CDR3 DNA sequence: TGTGCCAGCAGTGACGCGGCTGCACTGAATGAAAAACTGTTTTTT.

This chain joins TRBV6-5 and TRBJ2-1; a possible D gene is TRBD2 (6 bases). This CDR3 has 14 amino acids. V lost 4 bases and J lost 4, with 11 bases in between. The germline CDR1 and CDR2 sequences are MNHEY and SVGAGI. The CDR3: CASSSTRGYNEQFF. The CDR3 coding sequence is TGTGCCAGCAGTTCGACTAGAGGGTACAATGAGCAGTTCTTC.

The chain links TRBV16 to TRBJ2-5; D unclear. With the DNA end fitting TRBJ2-7 better, the J assignment may be wrong. CDR3 size: 16 residues. The germline V gene has CDR1 KGHSY and CDR2 FQNENV. This chain's CDR3 is CASSQSMGSLSYEQYF. In DNA form, the CDR3 reads TGTGCCAGCAGCCAATCGATGGGCTCATTGTCCTACGAGCAGTACTTC.

This clone was recorded once. The chain uses TRBV7-8 and TRBJ2-7; 10 nucleotides match TRBD2. The germline CDR1 and CDR2 sequences are SGHVS and FQNEAQ. The CDR3 loop spans 17 amino acids. Trimming removed 5 bases from V and 3 bases from J; junction bases left unmatched: 13. The CDR3 here is CASSAVLWGLASYEQYF. Here the CDR3 DNA reads TGTGCCAGCAGCGCCGTGTTGTGGGGACTAGCGAGCTACGAGCAGTACTTC.

The chain joins TRBV27 to TRBJ1-6, with TRBD1 as a possible D gene (6 bases). Germline values: CDR1 MNHEY, CDR2 SMNVEV (reference sequence). V was pared by 4 bases and J by 10 bases, with 8 bases between. The CDR3 spans 12 residues. CDR3 loop: CASSYRDSPLHF. The CDR3 nucleotides read TGTGCCAGCAGTTACAGGGACTCACCCCTCCACTTT.

V is TRBV27 and J is TRBJ2-1; possibly TRBD2 for D (5 bases). The CDR3 consists of 16 residues. The V end was cut by 5 bases, the J end by 2 bases, with 16 bases between. Germline-derived CDR1 and CDR2 are MNHEY and SMNVEV (reference sequence). In DNA form, the CDR3 reads TGTGCCAGCAGTCGGGGTAGTTCGATCCCCTACAATGAGCAGTTCTTC. Translated, it gives CASSRGSSIPYNEQFF.

This chain links TRBV6-4 with TRBJ1-2, with a possible D match to TRBD1 (5 bases). Looked up from germline, CDR1 is MRHNA and CDR2 is SNTAGT. The CDR3 runs to 13 residues. The ends were cut back, 2 bases at V and 8 bases at J, with 12 bases in the middle. The CDR3 region is CASSDQQGRGYTF. DNA for the CDR3: TGTGCCAGCAGTGACCAGCAGGGTAGGGGCTACACCTTC.

On this clone: At the DNA level, this CDR3 is encoded by other sequences in the same sample as well. The rearrangement links TRBV6-5 to TRBJ1-5; D gene uncertain. The CDR3 covers 13 residues. CDR1 is MNHEY, CDR2 SVGAGI, per germline. Trimming removed 5 bases at V and 1 base at J, with 6 bases between. The CDR3 sequence: CASSEQSNQPQHF. DNA of the CDR3: TGTGCCAGCAGTGAACAGAGCAATCAGCCCCAGCATTTT.